The 8 T cell receptor beta chains presented below share a single source sample, sequenced in a study of tumor-infiltrating lymphocytes in primary liver carcinoma. Co-extraction yielded RNA and DNA from approximately 20-30 mg of unsorted bulk tissue. A primer matching the constant region was used to make TCR beta cDNA from around 550 ng of total RNA. Library construction for TCR beta comprised three nested multiplex PCR rounds performed with slightly modified ARM-PCR. TRBV1-TRBV30 forward primers and a C-beta reverse primer were used in the first two PCR rounds, which each ran for 9 to 10 cycles. TCRdb re-called the multiplex PCR reads with MiXCR, one entry per CDR3 protein. Of roughly 100,000 distinct CDR3 sequences listed, approximately 80% were seen once; the top ten hold more than 15%. Sample: liver tumor tissue from sampling region 3. The subset: tumor region T3, left-lateral pole. These TCRs come from a man aged 35 to 55 with primary liver carcinoma and hepatitis B virus infection.

With regard to this clonotype: Since the CDR3 does not end with the conserved phenylalanine or tryptophan, this likely comes from a read error. It is unclear where the CDR3 begins or ends on the DNA, so no DNA is shown, and the CDR3 is as TCRdb lists it. V is TRBV5-4 and J is TRBJ2-1; the table's D gene call, TRBD2, was not cross checked with the DNA. The CDR3 length is 14 residues, termini included. The germline V gene has CDR1 SGHNT and CDR2 YYREEE (reference sequence). The chain's CDR3 is CASSSQRNYNEQIL.

In its sample, this clonotype was seen a few times. Germline is not matched at one junction end, which may reflect a read error. The chain combines TRBV6-1 with TRBJ2-3; perhaps TRBD1 as D (5 bases). CDR1 is MNHNS, CDR2 SASEGT, per germline. The CDR3 spans 12 residues. This CDR3 reads CVSSATGVTQYF. The CDR3 DNA reads as TGTGTCAGCAGTGCCACAGGAGTTACGCAGTATTTT.

Concerning this clonotype itself: With a much larger clone just one base away, this may be a read error. The gene calls are TRBV5-1 and TRBJ2-7; 8 bases match TRBD2. Germline V lookup: CDR1 SGHRS, CDR2 YFSETQ. The CDR3 is made up of 15 amino acids. The CDR3, as DNA: TGCACCAGCAGCTTAAGCGGGGGCGGCTCCTACGAGCAGTACTTC. It encodes CTSSLSGGGSYEQYF. The full variable domain, rest sourced from reference TRBV5-1 and TRBJ2-7, is KAGVTQTPRYLIKTRGQQVTLSCSPISGHRSVSWYQQTPGQGLQFLFEYFSETQRNKGNFPGRFSGRQFSNSRSEMNVSTLELGDSALYLCTSSLSGGGSYEQYFGPGTRLTVT.

This clonotype has a count of ten or more. V usage is TRBV24-1 and J usage is TRBJ1-5, with 11 bases that match TRBD1. The CDR3 spans 16 residues. V gave up 7 bases and J gave up 3 bases; unmatched junction bases: 7. CDR1 and CDR2 (germline): KGHDR, SFDVKD. CDR3 protein: CATSPGQGDYNQPQHF. The DNA for the CDR3 is TGTGCCACCAGCCCGGGACAGGGGGACTACAATCAGCCCCAGCATTTT.

This clonotype was seen at least ten times. The chain links TRBV5-1 to TRBJ2-3, with 11 positions matching TRBD2. CDR1 SGHRS and CDR2 YFSETQ come from the germline V gene. With V trimmed by 5 bases and J by 5 bases, 4 bases remained unmatched. This CDR3 comprises 14 residues. DNA for the CDR3: TGCGCCAGCAGTCAGGGACTAGCGGAAGATACGCAGTATTTT. The encoded protein is CASSQGLAEDTQYF.

Points on this clonotype: A junction boundary mismatches the germline segment, possibly from a read error. In DNA form, the CDR3 reads TGTACCAGCAGCTTAAACCGACAAGGGGATACTCACTATTTT. It is translated as CTSSLNRQGDTHYF. The chain has TRBV11-2 and TRBJ2-3; tentative D call: TRBD1 (5 bases). CDR1 is SGHAT and CDR2 is FQNNGV in the germline V gene. The CDR3 length is 14 residues.

Notes on this clonotype: One end of the junction varies from germline; a read error may be responsible. This chain links TRBV12-5 with TRBJ2-3, with D possibly being TRBD2 (6 bases). CDR1 and CDR2 (germline): LGHNT, FRNRAP. This CDR3 comprises 15 residues. The CDR3 DNA reads as TGTGCTAGTAGTCTGTCCGGGGACTTCACATATACGCAGTATTTT. It is translated as CASSLSGDFTYTQYF.

V is TRBV19 and J is TRBJ1-1; D remains unclear. The length of the CDR3 is 15 residues. The germline CDR1 and CDR2 sequences are LNHDA and SQIVND (reference sequence). V was pared by 8 bases and J by 0 bases, with 16 bases between. The CDR3 is CASSPTPNMNTEAFF. The CDR3 region has the DNA TGTGCCAGTTCCCCCACACCTAACATGAACACTGAAGCTTTCTTT.